This T cell receptor (beta chain) was documented in a study of blood T cell repertoires in COVID-19. In the original processing: The authors estimated nucleated cell counts from reference gene primer amplification. Sequencing used immunoSEQ multiplex PCR; TCRdb keeps in-frame clones, though not all of them. Clone size and the V and J calls come from that table; the DNA yielded D and trimming. Found here are roughly 90,000 clones, roughly nine tenths of them singletons; the top ten hold about 2.5%. The length of the CDR3 is 13 residues. V was shortened by 1 base and J by 7 bases, with 8 bases between the two germline ends. Germline lookup yields CDR1 SGHTA and CDR2 FQGNSA.

Material for sequencing was peripheral blood. This rearrangement joins TRBV7-2 to TRBJ2-1; no definite D call. The sequence came from a man aged 45 to 65 with COVID-19, enrolled during active disease. CDR3 region: CASSLDPRNEQFF. CDR3 DNA sequence: TGTGCCAGCAGCTTAGATCCCAGGAATGAGCAGTTCTTC.